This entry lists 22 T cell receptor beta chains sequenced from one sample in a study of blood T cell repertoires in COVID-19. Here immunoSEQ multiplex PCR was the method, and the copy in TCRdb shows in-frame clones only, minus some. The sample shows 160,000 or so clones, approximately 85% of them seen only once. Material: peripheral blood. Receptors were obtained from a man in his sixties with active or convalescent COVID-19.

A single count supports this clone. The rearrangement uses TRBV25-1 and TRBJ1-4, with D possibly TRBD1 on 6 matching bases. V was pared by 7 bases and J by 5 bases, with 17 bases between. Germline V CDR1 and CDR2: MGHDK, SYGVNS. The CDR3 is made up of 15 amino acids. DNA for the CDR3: TGTGCCAGCACTGACACAGGGCCGGCAAATGAAAAACTGTTTTTT. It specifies CASTDTGPANEKLFF. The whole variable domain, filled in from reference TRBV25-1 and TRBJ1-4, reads EADIYQTPRYLVIGTGKKITLECSQTMGHDKMYWYQQDPGMELHLIHYSYGVNSTEKGDLSSESTVSRIRTEHFPLTLESARPSHTSQYLCASTDTGPANEKLFFGSGTQLSVL.

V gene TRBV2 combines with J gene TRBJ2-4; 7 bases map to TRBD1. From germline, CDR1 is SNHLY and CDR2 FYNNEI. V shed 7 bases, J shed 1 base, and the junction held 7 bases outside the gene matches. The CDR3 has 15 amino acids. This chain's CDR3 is CASTSKDRAKNIQYF. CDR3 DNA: TGTGCCAGCACCTCCAAGGACAGGGCCAAAAACATTCAGTACTTC.

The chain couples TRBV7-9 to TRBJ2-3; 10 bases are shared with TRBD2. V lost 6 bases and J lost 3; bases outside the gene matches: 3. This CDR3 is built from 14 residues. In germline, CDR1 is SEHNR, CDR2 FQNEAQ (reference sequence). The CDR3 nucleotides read TGTGCCAGCAGTTCTAGCGGGGGAACAGATACGCAGTATTTT. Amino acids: CASSSSGGTDTQYF.

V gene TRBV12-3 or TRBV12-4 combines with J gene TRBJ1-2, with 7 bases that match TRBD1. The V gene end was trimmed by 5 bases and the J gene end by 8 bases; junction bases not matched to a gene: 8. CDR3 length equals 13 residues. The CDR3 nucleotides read TGTGCCAGCAGTCCCGAGGACAGGCCGGGCTACACCTTC. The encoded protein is CASSPEDRPGYTF.

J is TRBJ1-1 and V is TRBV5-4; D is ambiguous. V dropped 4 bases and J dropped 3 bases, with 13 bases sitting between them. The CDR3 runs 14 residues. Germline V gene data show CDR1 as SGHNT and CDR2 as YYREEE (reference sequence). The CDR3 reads CASSPLEVHTEAFF. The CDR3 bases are TGTGCCAGCAGCCCCCTTGAGGTACACACTGAAGCTTTCTTT.

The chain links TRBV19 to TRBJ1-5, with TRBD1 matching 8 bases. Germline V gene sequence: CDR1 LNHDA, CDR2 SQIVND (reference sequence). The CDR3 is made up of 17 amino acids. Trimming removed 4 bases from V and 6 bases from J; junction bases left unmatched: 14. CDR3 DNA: TGTGCCAGTAGTAACCAGGGGGCCCCGTCTGCGAGTCAGCCCCAGCATTTT. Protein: CASSNQGAPSASQPQHF.

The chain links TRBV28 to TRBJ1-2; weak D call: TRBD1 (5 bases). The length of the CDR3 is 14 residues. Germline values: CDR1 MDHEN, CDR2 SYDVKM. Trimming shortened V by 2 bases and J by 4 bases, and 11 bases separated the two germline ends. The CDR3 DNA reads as TGTGCCAGCAGTTTAAAGGGGTTCGGCTATGGCTACACCTTC. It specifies CASSLKGFGYGYTF.

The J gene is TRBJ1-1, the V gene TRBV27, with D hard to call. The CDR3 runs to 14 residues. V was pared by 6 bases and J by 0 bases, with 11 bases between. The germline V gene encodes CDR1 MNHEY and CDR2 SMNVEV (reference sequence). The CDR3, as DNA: TGTGCCAGCAGGTTGGGGAGGGTGAACACTGAAGCTTTCTTT. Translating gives CASRLGRVNTEAFF.

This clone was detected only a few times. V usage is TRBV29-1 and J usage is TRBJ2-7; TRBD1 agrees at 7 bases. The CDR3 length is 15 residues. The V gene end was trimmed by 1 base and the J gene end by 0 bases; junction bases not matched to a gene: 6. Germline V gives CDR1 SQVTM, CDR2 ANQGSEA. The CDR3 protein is CSVEGGRGSSYEQYF. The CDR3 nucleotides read TGCAGCGTTGAAGGTGGCAGGGGGAGCTCCTACGAGCAGTACTTC.

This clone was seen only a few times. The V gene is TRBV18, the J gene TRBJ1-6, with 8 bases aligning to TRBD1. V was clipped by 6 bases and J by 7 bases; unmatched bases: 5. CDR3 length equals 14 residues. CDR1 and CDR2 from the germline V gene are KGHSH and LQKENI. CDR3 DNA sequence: TGTGCCAGCTCCCAAGGGACAGGAAATTCACCCCTCCACTTT. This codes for CASSQGTGNSPLHF.

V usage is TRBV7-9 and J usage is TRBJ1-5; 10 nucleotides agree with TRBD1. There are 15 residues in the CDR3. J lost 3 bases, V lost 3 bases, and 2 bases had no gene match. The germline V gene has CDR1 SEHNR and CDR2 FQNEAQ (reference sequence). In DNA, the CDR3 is TGTGCCAGCAGCTTCGGGACAGGGGACAATCAGCCCCAGCATTTT. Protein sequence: CASSFGTGDNQPQHF.

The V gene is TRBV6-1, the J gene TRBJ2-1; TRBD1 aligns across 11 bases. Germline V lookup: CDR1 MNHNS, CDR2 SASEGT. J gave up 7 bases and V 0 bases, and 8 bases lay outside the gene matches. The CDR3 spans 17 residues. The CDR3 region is CASSEAAGTGGFNEQFF. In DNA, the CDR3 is TGTGCCAGCAGTGAAGCTGCTGGGACAGGGGGATTTAATGAGCAGTTCTTC.

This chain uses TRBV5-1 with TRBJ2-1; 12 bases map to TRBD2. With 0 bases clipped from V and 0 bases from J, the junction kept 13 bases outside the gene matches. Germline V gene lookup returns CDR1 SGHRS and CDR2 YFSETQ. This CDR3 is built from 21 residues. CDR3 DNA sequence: TGCGCCAGCAGCTTGGCGGGGCGGAGGACTAGCGGGGCCTACTCCTACAATGAGCAGTTCTTC. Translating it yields CASSLAGRRTSGAYSYNEQFF.

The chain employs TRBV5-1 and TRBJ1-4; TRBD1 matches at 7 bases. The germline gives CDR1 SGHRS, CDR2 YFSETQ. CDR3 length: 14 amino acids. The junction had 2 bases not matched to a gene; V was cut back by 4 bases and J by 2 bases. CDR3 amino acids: CASSAQGTNEKLFF. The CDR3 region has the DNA TGCGCCAGCAGCGCACAGGGGACTAATGAAAAACTGTTTTTT.

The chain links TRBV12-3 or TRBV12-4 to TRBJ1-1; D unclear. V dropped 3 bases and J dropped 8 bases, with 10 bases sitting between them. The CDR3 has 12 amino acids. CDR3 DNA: TGTGCCAGCAGTTTTGGGCCAGCAGAAGCTTTCTTT. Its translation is CASSFGPAEAFF.

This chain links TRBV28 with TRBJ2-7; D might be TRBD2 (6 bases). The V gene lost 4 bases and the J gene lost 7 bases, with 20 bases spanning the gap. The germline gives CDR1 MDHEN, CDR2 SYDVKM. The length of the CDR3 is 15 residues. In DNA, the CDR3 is TGTGCCAGCAGTTCTCCCCCGACGGGGACTTTGGAGCAGTACTTC. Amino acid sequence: CASSSPPTGTLEQYF.

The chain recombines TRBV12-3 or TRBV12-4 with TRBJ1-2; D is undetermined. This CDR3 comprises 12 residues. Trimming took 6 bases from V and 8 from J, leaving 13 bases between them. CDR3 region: CASSFPPGGYTF. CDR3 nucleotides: TGTGCCAGCAGCTTTCCGCCGGGGGGCTACACCTTC.

CDR3: CASSQDRGTYNEQFF. The CDR3 DNA is TGTGCCAGCAGCCAAGACAGGGGGACCTACAATGAGCAGTTCTTC. This chain connects TRBV3-1 (or the pseudogene TRBV3-2) to TRBJ2-1; 7 nucleotides line up with TRBD1. V was pared by 0 bases and J by 2 bases, with 1 base of the junction left unmatched. The CDR3 length is 15 residues. CDR1 LGHDT and CDR2 YNNKEL come from the germline V gene (reference sequence).

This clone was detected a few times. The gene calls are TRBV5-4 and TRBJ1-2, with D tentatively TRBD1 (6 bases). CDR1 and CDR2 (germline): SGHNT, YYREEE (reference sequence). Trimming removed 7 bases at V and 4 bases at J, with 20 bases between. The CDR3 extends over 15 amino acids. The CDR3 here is CASGPGEIVAYGYTF. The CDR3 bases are TGTGCCAGCGGCCCAGGGGAGATCGTTGCCTATGGCTACACCTTC.

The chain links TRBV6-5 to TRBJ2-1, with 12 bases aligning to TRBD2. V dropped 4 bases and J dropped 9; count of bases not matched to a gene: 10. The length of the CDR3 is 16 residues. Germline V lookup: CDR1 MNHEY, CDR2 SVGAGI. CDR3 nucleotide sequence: TGTGCCAGCAGTTCGTCGACTAGCGGGAGATTGGGTGAGCAGTTCTTC. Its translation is CASSSSTSGRLGEQFF.

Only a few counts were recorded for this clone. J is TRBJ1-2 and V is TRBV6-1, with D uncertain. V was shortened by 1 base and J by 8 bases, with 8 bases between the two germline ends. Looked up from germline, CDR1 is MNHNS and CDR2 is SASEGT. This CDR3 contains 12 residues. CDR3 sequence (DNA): TGTGCCAGCAGTGAAGGGCCTTTGGGCTACACCTTC. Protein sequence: CASSEGPLGYTF.

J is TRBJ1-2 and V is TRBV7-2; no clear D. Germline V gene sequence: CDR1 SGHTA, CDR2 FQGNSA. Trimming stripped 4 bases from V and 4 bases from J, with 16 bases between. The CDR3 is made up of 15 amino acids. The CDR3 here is CASSSGPWEGYGYTF. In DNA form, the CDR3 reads TGTGCCAGCAGCTCTGGACCCTGGGAGGGCTATGGCTACACCTTC.